The present T cell receptor beta chain was sequenced within a study of identical twins. Points from the study as a whole: With beta out-of-frame sequences, excess sharing by twins was weaker.

Worth noting for this clonotype: Its antigen is unidentified.

Template switching, a step in the protocol, added a universal primer site, and cDNA carried unique molecular identifiers. Using its own MiXCR run on the 5' RACE reads, TCRdb lists one record per CDR3 protein. The sample includes 1.5 million or so distinct CDR3 sequences, 32% of them seen just once. The V end lost 3 bases, the J end lost 0 bases, and 23 bases lay between the germline ends. The CDR3 is made up of 19 amino acids. What was sequenced was cord blood. This chain joins TRBV12-3 or TRBV12-4 and TRBJ1-1; the D is unclear. The clonotype was recovered from a newborn girl in good health. The CDR3 DNA reads TGTGCCAGCAGTTTCGTCCCTCCTTGGAACTCACGGGTGAACACTGAAGCTTTCTTT. Protein: CASSFVPPWNSRVNTEAFF.